This entry is about one TCR beta chain. CDR3 length: 14 residues. Losses at the gene ends were 5 bases for V and 4 bases for J; bases not matched to a gene: 6. The germline CDR1 and CDR2 sequences are SGHNT and YYREEE (reference sequence). The sample is drawn from a study of blood T cell repertoires in COVID-19. Study-level information: Samples came from the United States, Italy and Spain, spanning acute and convalescent COVID-19. In each case, the material was cDNA or gDNA derived from T cells, B-cell-depleted T cells, or PBMCs.

Original processing notes: Researchers report that nucleated cell counts were estimated from reference gene primer amplification. Assay: immunoSEQ multiplex PCR; the TCRdb copy retains only in-frame clones and omits some. V and J calls and clone size come straight from that table; D and trimming were deduced from the DNA. The data show around 83,000 clones, over 75% seen once. The receptor was derived from a woman in her sixties or seventies with acute or convalescent COVID-19. This rearrangement joins TRBV5-4 to TRBJ2-1; 7 nucleotides align to TRBD2. The sequencing sample was made of peripheral blood. In nucleotides, the CDR3 is TGTGCCAGCAGGGGAAGGGAGGGATACAATGAGCAGTTCTTC. Encoded protein: CASRGREGYNEQFF.